What follows are 18 T cell receptor beta chains derived from one specimen sequenced in a study of T cell repertoires in cytomegalovirus infection. Their cognate antigens are unknown. Each CDR3 protein is one row after TCRdb ran MiXCR on the reads. The sample has roughly 730,000 distinct CDR3 sequences; roughly 30% are singletons. The material sequenced was cultured PBMCs, taken from culture after CMV antigen stimulation. These receptors were obtained from a human donor in good health (CMV status not recorded). Some clones in this sample may be carry-over from other donors' samples.

The rearrangement joins TRBV25-1 to TRBJ2-3; 7 positions match TRBD2. Germline loops: CDR1 MGHDK, CDR2 SYGVNS. CDR3 length: 16 residues. J was trimmed by 0 bases and V by 6 bases; bases with no gene match: 9. The CDR3 sequence: CASSLWGGDSTDTQYF. For the CDR3, the DNA is TGTGCCAGCAGCCTTTGGGGGGGGGACAGCACAGATACGCAGTATTTT.

This clonotype was detected a few times. V is TRBV28 and J is TRBJ1-1, with D perhaps TRBD1 (5 bases). V dropped 4 bases and J dropped 5 bases, with 17 bases sitting between them. This CDR3 region has 15 residues. Looked up from germline, CDR1 is MDHEN and CDR2 is SYDVKM. The CDR3 nucleotides read TGTGCCAGCAGTTGGGGGACGGTGGAGGGGACTGAAGCTTTCTTT. It specifies CASSWGTVEGTEAFF.

Details on this clonotype: As the CDR3 is not closed by the conserved phenylalanine or tryptophan, this likely results from a read error. V gene TRBV6-2 or TRBV6-3 combines with J gene TRBJ2-7; 7 bases are a match to TRBD2. The CDR3 spans 15 residues. CDR1 is MNHEY and CDR2 is SVGEGT in the germline V gene. After removal of 1 base from V and 2 bases from J, the junction contained 5 bases not matched to a gene. DNA of the CDR3: TGTGCCAGCAGTTACTTGAGCGGGGCGACCTACGAGCAGTACTAC. Residues: CASSYLSGATYEQYY.

There are many counts of this clonotype. The J gene is TRBJ2-1, the V gene TRBV7-8; D call uncertain. CDR1 SGHVS and CDR2 FQNEAQ come from the germline V gene. CDR3 length equals 13 residues. V lost 1 base and J 9 bases, leaving 10 bases between the germline ends. CDR3 residues: CASSLGPVGEQFF. The CDR3 DNA reads as TGTGCCAGCAGCTTAGGACCAGTCGGTGAGCAGTTCTTC.

This clonotype has ten or more counts. The CDR3 spells CASSLAQGNQPQHF. The DNA of the CDR3 is TGTGCCAGCAGCTTAGCTCAGGGAAATCAGCCCCAGCATTTT. The chain carries TRBV7-2 and TRBJ1-5, with D possibly matching TRBD1 (5 bases). In germline, CDR1 is SGHTA, CDR2 FQGNSA. Between the trimmed V and J ends, which lost 0 bases and 4 bases, there was a span of 7 bases. The CDR3 sequence is 14 residues long.

V and J are TRBV5-5 and TRBJ1-1; D is uncertain. CDR1 and CDR2 (germline): SGHKS, YYEKEE (reference sequence). CDR3 length equals 15 residues. The ends were cut back, 0 bases at V and 11 bases at J, with 20 bases in the middle. This chain's CDR3 is CASSLGPPLGLVAFF. The CDR3 bases are TGTGCCAGCAGCTTGGGACCGCCCCTAGGGTTGGTCGCTTTCTTT.

The rearrangement joins TRBV11-2 to TRBJ1-4, with 7 positions matching TRBD1. Germline CDR1 is SGHAT and CDR2 is FQNNGV. J gave up 8 bases and V 4 bases, and 4 bases lay outside the gene matches. This CDR3 is 13 amino acids long. CDR3 sequence (DNA): TGTGCCAGCAGCTCGCAGGGGGGGGAAAAACTGTTTTTT. Amino acids: CASSSQGGEKLFF.

About this clonotype itself: A much larger clonotype is one base distant, so this may be a read error. The chain uses TRBV7-9 and TRBJ1-4, with 7 bases that match TRBD1. Germline values: CDR1 SEHNR, CDR2 FQNEAQ (reference sequence). The CDR3 is 14 amino acids. CDR3 sequence (DNA): TGTGCCAGCAGCTCAGACAGGGTTAATGAAAAACCGTTTTTT. Its protein is CASSSDRVNEKPFF.

The gene calls are TRBV20-1 and TRBJ1-2; no reliable D call. This CDR3 is 11 amino acids long. Germline V gives CDR1 DFQATT, CDR2 SNEGSKA (reference sequence). The V gene lost 7 bases and the J gene lost 0 bases, with 6 bases spanning the gap. CDR3 region: CSGQTNYGYTF. The CDR3 DNA reads as TGCAGTGGTCAGACTAACTATGGCTACACCTTC.

The chain uses TRBV7-8 and TRBJ1-6; tentative D call: TRBD1 (6 bases). CDR1 and CDR2 (germline): SGHVS, FQNEAQ. The CDR3 is 16 residues long. Trimming stripped 5 bases from V and 11 bases from J, with 22 bases between. The CDR3 is CASSPQRQVSHTPLHF. Written as DNA, the CDR3 is TGTGCCAGCAGCCCCCAAAGACAGGTTTCGCATACACCCCTCCACTTT.

This clonotype was observed many times. The rearrangement joins TRBV6-5 to TRBJ2-1, with unresolved D. V was pared by 0 bases and J by 6 bases, with 6 bases between. Per the germline V gene, CDR1 is MNHEY and CDR2 is SVGAGI. This CDR3 contains 13 residues. The CDR3 DNA follows: TGTGCCAGCAGTTACTCTACCGCCAATGAGCAGTTCTTC. It is translated as CASSYSTANEQFF.

The rearrangement joins TRBV7-2 to TRBJ2-5; 16 positions match TRBD2. The V gene end was trimmed by 5 bases and the J gene end by 7 bases; junction bases not matched to a gene: 10. The CDR3 totals 17 residues. Germline V gene sequence: CDR1 SGHTA, CDR2 FQGNSA. CDR3: CASSQVGLAGGGGTQYF. The CDR3 region has the DNA TGTGCCAGCAGCCAAGTGGGACTAGCGGGGGGGGGGGGGACCCAGTACTTC. The full variable domain, rest sourced from reference TRBV7-2 and TRBJ2-5, is GAGVSQSPSNKVTEKGKDVELRCDPISGHTALYWYRQSLGQGLEFLIYFQGNSAPDKSGLPSDRFSAERTGGSVSTLTIQRTQQEDSAVYLCASSQVGLAGGGGTQYFGPGTRLLVL.

This chain uses TRBV5-1 with TRBJ2-5; D is perhaps TRBD1 or TRBD2 (5 bases each). Trimming stripped 3 bases from V and 1 base from J, with 10 bases between. The germline CDR1 and CDR2 sequences are SGHRS and YFSETQ. This CDR3 spans 14 amino acids. The CDR3 sequence: CASSWWGPQETQYF. DNA for the CDR3: TGCGCCAGCAGCTGGTGGGGACCCCAAGAGACCCAGTACTTC.

This clonotype was picked up a small number of times. This chain joins TRBV7-9 and TRBJ2-7; 9 bases are a match to TRBD2. CDR1 is SEHNR and CDR2 is FQNEAQ in the germline V gene (reference sequence). The trim removed 1 base at V and 0 bases at J, leaving 7 bases unmatched. The length of the CDR3 is 17 residues. The CDR3 nucleotides read TGTGCCAGCAGCTTAGGGCCTAGCGGGGACCTCTCCTACGAGCAGTACTTC. It codes for CASSLGPSGDLSYEQYF.

This clonotype was picked up a small number of times. The CDR3 DNA sequence: TGTGCCAGCAGCCCGGAAGGGACAGGGGGCCGGGGTGAGCAGTTCTTC. Residues: CASSPEGTGGRGEQFF. The chain employs TRBV5-4 and TRBJ2-1, with 12 nucleotides matching TRBD1. The CDR3 loop spans 16 amino acids. Germline trimming cut 4 bases from V and 9 bases from J; bases unmatched to any gene: 11. Germline assignment: CDR1 SGHNT and CDR2 YYREEE (reference sequence).

The rearrangement links TRBV29-1 to TRBJ2-3, with unresolved D. Germline V gives CDR1 SQVTM, CDR2 ANQGSEA. The CDR3 runs to 14 residues. V lost 2 bases and J 1 base, leaving 10 bases between the germline ends. CDR3 amino acids: CSVELRKRTDTQYF. The CDR3 DNA follows: TGCAGCGTTGAACTCCGAAAGCGCACAGATACGCAGTATTTT.

With regard to this clonotype: At one end the junction does not follow the germline gene, possibly because of a read error. The rearrangement joins TRBV7-3 to TRBJ2-5; no clear D. Germline values: CDR1 SGHTA, CDR2 FQGTGA. The CDR3 extends over 12 amino acids. The CDR3 loop reads CASSPSSQALVF. DNA of the CDR3: TGTGCCAGCAGCCCCTCGTCCCAGGCCCTGGTGTTC.

The gene calls are TRBV5-1 and TRBJ2-3; 12 nucleotides align to TRBD1. CDR3 length: 15 residues. Germline V gene lookup returns CDR1 SGHRS and CDR2 YFSETQ. V shed 4 bases, J shed 6 bases, and the junction held 6 bases outside the gene matches. The CDR3 region has the DNA TGCGCCAGCAGCGGACCGGGACAGGGGGCGGATACGCAGTATTTT. This codes for CASSGPGQGADTQYF.